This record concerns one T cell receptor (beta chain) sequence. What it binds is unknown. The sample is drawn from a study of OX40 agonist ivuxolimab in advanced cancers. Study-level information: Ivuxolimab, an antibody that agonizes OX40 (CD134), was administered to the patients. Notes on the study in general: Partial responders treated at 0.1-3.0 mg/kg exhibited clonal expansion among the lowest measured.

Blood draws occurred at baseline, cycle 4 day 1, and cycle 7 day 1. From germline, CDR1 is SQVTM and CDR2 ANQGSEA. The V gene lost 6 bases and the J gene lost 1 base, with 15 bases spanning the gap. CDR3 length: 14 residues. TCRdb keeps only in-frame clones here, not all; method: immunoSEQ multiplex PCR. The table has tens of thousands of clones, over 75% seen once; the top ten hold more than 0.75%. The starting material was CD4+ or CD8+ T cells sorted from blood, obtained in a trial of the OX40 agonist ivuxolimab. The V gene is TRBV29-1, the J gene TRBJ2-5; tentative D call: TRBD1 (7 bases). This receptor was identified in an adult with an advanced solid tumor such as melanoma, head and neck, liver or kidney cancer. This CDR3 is CSVQTRGAQETQYF. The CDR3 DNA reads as TGCAGCGTCCAGACCAGGGGGGCCCAAGAGACCCAGTACTTC.